Listed below are T cell receptor beta chains from one sample, sequenced in a study of cytomegalovirus exposure and HLA in healthy donors. Sequencing used immunoSEQ multiplex PCR; TCRdb keeps in-frame clones, though not all of them. The data show about 160,000 clones, roughly four fifths seen once. Sequenced sample: PBMCs. The source is a girl aged 2-15 years in good health and CMV-seropositive. The CDR3 runs from the conserved cysteine through the conserved F or W. Each record gives: clone size, V gene, D gene, J gene, CDR3 protein, CDR3 DNA. A D gene is named only where the DNA matches it firmly. Only some rows state a clone size, as once, few, many or a class for expanded clones.

clone size: NA
V gene: TRBV29-1
D gene: NA
J gene: TRBJ1-6
CDR3 protein: CSVKRGADSPLHF
CDR3 DNA: TGCAGCGTCAAACGGGGGGCGGACTCACCCCTCCACTTT

clone size: NA
V gene: TRBV5-6
D gene: NA
J gene: TRBJ2-1
CDR3 protein: CASRLKAGSYNEQFF
CDR3 DNA: TGTGCCAGCAGGCTGAAGGCAGGGTCCTACAATGAGCAGTTCTTC

clone size: once
V gene: TRBV29-1
D gene: NA
J gene: TRBJ1-2
CDR3 protein: CSVDKDGNYGYTF
CDR3 DNA: TGCAGCGTTGATAAAGACGGGAATTATGGCTACACCTTC

clone size: NA
V gene: TRBV4-1
D gene: NA
J gene: TRBJ2-1
CDR3 protein: CASSQLLVETEQFF
CDR3 DNA: TGCGCCAGCAGCCAGTTACTAGTGGAGACGGAGCAGTTCTTC

clone size: NA
V gene: TRBV4-1
D gene: NA
J gene: TRBJ1-1
CDR3 protein: CASSQEVGRWTEAFF
CDR3 DNA: TGCGCCAGCAGCCAAGAAGTGGGGAGATGGACTGAAGCTTTCTTT

clone size: NA
V gene: TRBV6-5
D gene: TRBD1
J gene: TRBJ2-7
CDR3 protein: CASSYSRDRSPYEQYF
CDR3 DNA: TGTGCCAGCAGTTACTCGAGGGACAGAAGTCCCTACGAGCAGTACTTC

clone size: NA
V gene: TRBV2
D gene: NA
J gene: TRBJ2-5
CDR3 protein: CASSFWRETQYF
CDR3 DNA: TGTGCCAGTAGTTTTTGGAGGGAGACCCAGTACTTC

clone size: few
V gene: TRBV7-9
D gene: NA
J gene: TRBJ2-7
CDR3 protein: CASSSTASYEQYF
CDR3 DNA: TGTGCCAGCAGCTCGACAGCCTCCTACGAGCAGTACTTC

clone size: NA
V gene: TRBV5-8
D gene: TRBD2
J gene: TRBJ2-6
CDR3 protein: CASRPGRGGSGANVLTF
CDR3 DNA: TGTGCCAGCAGGCCCGGGAGGGGGGGCTCTGGGGCCAACGTCCTGACTTTC

clone size: once
V gene: TRBV27
D gene: NA
J gene: TRBJ1-5
CDR3 protein: CASSLGVNQPQHF
CDR3 DNA: TGTGCCAGCAGTTTGGGAGTAAATCAGCCCCAGCATTTT

clone size: once
V gene: TRBV4-1
D gene: NA
J gene: TRBJ2-3
CDR3 protein: CASSQVRTGDTQYF
CDR3 DNA: TGCGCCAGCAGCCAAGTCCGTACGGGAGATACGCAGTATTTT

clone size: once
V gene: TRBV27
D gene: NA
J gene: TRBJ2-7
CDR3 protein: CASSLSLDYEQYF
CDR3 DNA: TGTGCCAGCAGTTTATCGTTAGACTACGAGCAGTACTTC

clone size: NA
V gene: TRBV4-1
D gene: TRBD1
J gene: TRBJ2-7
CDR3 protein: CASSPFGHRTGVDEQYF
CDR3 DNA: TGCGCCAGCAGCCCATTCGGTCATAGGACAGGGGTGGACGAGCAGTACTTC

clone size: once
V gene: TRBV4-1
D gene: TRBD2
J gene: TRBJ2-7
CDR3 protein: CASSPRRVAGASEQYF
CDR3 DNA: TGCGCCAGCAGCCCCCGAAGGGTAGCGGGAGCAAGCGAGCAGTACTTC

clone size: NA
V gene: TRBV29-1
D gene: TRBD2
J gene: TRBJ2-2
CDR3 protein: CSVLREIKRPQVLKTNTGELFF
CDR3 DNA: TGCAGCGTTCTGCGGGAGATTAAGCGGCCTCAAGTGCTGAAAACGAACACCGGGGAGCTGTTTTTT

clone size: NA
V gene: TRBV30
D gene: TRBD1
J gene: TRBJ1-5
CDR3 protein: CAWSGDRVNQPQHF
CDR3 DNA: TGTGCCTGGAGTGGGGACAGGGTCAATCAGCCCCAGCATTTT